Sequencing of this TCR beta chain was carried out in a study of T cells in Graves' hyperthyroidism and ophthalmopathy. This clonotype was picked up many times. Its target is unknown. Researchers took RNA transcripts and amplified the TCR beta CDR3 regions from them. Using the HTBI primer set, a first-round RT-PCR was run on the TCR CDR3. TCRdb recomputed calls from the multiplex PCR reads with MiXCR, one row per CDR3 protein. The data contain some 550,000 distinct CDR3 sequences, about a sixth of them singletons. General observations from the study: A 13 V-J model separated ophthalmopathy from stable hyperthyroidism.

This CDR3 comprises 17 residues. Germline V lookup: CDR1 MNHEY, CDR2 SVGEGT. Germline trimming cut 2 bases from V and 4 bases from J; bases unmatched to any gene: 10. Sequencing used blood. The sequence came from a woman between 40 and 55 years old with Graves' ophthalmopathy. The V call is TRBV6-2 or TRBV6-3, the J call TRBJ2-5; 10 nucleotides match TRBD1. In nucleotides, the CDR3 is TGTGCCAGCAGTTACACCTCCGGGACAGGGGCACGAGAGACCCAGTACTTC. Protein product: CASSYTSGTGARETQYF.